This T cell receptor (beta chain) was captured by sequencing in a study of technical replicates of blood from a few donors. Method: immunoSEQ multiplex PCR; TCRdb's copy keeps in-frame clones and lacks some. This sample has under 20,000 clones; over 80% occur once, and the top ten carry around 12%. The CDR3 loop spans 17 amino acids. The V gene's germline CDR1 is SGHVS and CDR2 FQNEAQ. The J segment lost 4 bases and the V segment lost 0 bases, leaving 9 bases of the junction unmatched. This clone was found once. This chain links TRBV7-8 with TRBJ2-3; the match to TRBD2 covers 8 bases. The TCR comes from a human donor in good health. The material sequenced was PBMCs. The CDR3 region has the DNA TGTGCCAGCAGCTTAGCAAGCGGGAGTAATTTCCCAGATACGCAGTATTTT. Protein product: CASSLASGSNFPDTQYF.